This T cell receptor beta chain was recovered during a study of T cells in localized non-small cell lung cancer. Study conclusions and caveats: Turning up in adjacent lung were a median around 50 of the top 100 tumor clones. Analysis by sequencing included only one tumor region, so heterogeneity remains possible. Uninvolved adjacent lung showed peak T cell clonality, exceeding tumor.

The germline V and J ends were trimmed by 5 bases and 4 bases, with 6 bases remaining between them. The germline V gene has CDR1 KGHSH and CDR2 LQKENI. This CDR3 has 12 residues. In this sample, this clone turned up a few times. The antigen is unknown. Profiled with immunoSEQ multiplex PCR; TCRdb holds only in-frame clones, not every one. The sample holds 1,300 or so clones, 30% to 45% seen once. The chain recombines TRBV18 with TRBJ1-5, with no clear D. The source material was lung tumor tissue, sampled before any cancer treatment. This TCR was sampled from a woman aged 18-55 years with stage I lung adenocarcinoma. The DNA of the CDR3 is TGTGCCAGCTCAGCGGCGAATCAGCCCCAGCATTTT. Translated: CASSAANQPQHF.